The clone carrying this TCR beta chain turned up a few times. A sample-barcoded 5' primer and a J-beta primer mix were used in a second PCR of about 6 to 11 cycles. TCRdb re-called the 5' RACE reads with MiXCR, one entry per CDR3 protein. The table has fewer than 2,000,000 distinct CDR3 sequences, about two fifths seen once. The sample is drawn from a study of blood T cells in healthy people across ages. This receptor was identified in a human donor in good health. The source material was blood.

CDR3 sequence reads: CSVGGLAYEQYF. CDR3 DNA sequence: TGCAGTGTTGGCGGACTAGCCTACGAGCAGTACTTC. The V gene is TRBV20-1, the J gene TRBJ2-7; 7 bases agree with TRBD2. The V and J ends lost 7 bases and 2 bases, in that order; junction bases with no gene match: 5. CDR1 and CDR2 (germline): DFQATT, SNEGSKA (reference sequence). CDR3 length equals 12 residues.